The T cell receptor (beta chain) described here comes from a study of CD8+CD57+ T cells in acquired aplastic anemia (dated by TCRdb to the late 2010s). Background on the whole study: A mean of 3.2 ug of DNA, ranging from roughly 0.19 to 30 ug, was extracted from sorted CD4+ and CD8+ cells. Healthy donor samples averaged about 9.8 million reads for CD4+ and roughly 11 million for CD8+ cells. Findings and caveats that apply to the study as a whole: CD8+ Simpson's diversity did not differ significantly between patients and healthy controls (P=0.060). Approximately 31 CD8+ CDR3 sequences were found in both patients and controls but appeared to be highly expressed in patients and within the immunodominant clones of the patients.

Genomic DNA was used as template for profiling of TCR beta VDJ combinations and CDR3 sequences. TCR repertoire sequencing was run on an Illumina HiSeq 2000. As for the original processing: Repertoire assessment relied on Simpson's diversity index, CDR3 size and DJ length profiles, and TRBV/TRBJ rearrangement plots. The most abundant DNA sequence in the deep sequencing data was taken as the immunodominant clone. CDR3 amino acid sequences were checked for sharing between subjects and were compared against published repertoires and the VDJdb database. The public reads were reprocessed in TCRdb via fastp at Q25 and MiXCR, keeping in-frame beta chains. Under each unique CDR3 protein, matching rows form one entry showing the most common genes and DNA. What appears here as the V and J calls and clone size reflects TCRdb's work, not the paper's. The sample records about 190,000 distinct CDR3 sequences, around 59% of which are singletons. 15% to 20% of the sample rests with the top ten.

TCR repertoires of sorted CD4+ and CD8+ blood T cells from severe aplastic anemia patients and healthy subjects were deep-sequenced in the study. Ficoll-Paque density gradient centrifugation was used to isolate peripheral blood mononuclear cells. Before DNA was extracted, CD4+ and CD8+ T cells were sorted using either FACS or magnetic beads. Concerning this clonotype itself: The target of this receptor is not known. The sample holds no much larger clone one base away, and base qualities are not on file.

CDR1 and CDR2 are drawn from the germline V gene (reference sequence): SEHNR, FQNEAQ. The CDR3 runs 15 residues from the cysteine to the phenylalanine. Here the CDR3 DNA is all that survives: 45 bases in frame from base 1. Relative to germline, V is missing 3 bases and J is missing 5 bases, with 8 bases of the junction outside any gene match. The receptor was isolated from a human donor in good health, serving as a control. Material: sorted CD4+, CD8+, or CD8+CD57+ T cells (not recorded which) from PBMCs. The chain is encoded by TRBV7-9 joined to TRBJ1-1, with 8 bases matching TRBD1. The CDR3 region has the sequence CASSLTGASKTEAFF. The DNA sequence follows: TGTGCCAGCAGCTTGACAGGGGCTTCGAAGACTGAAGCTTTCTTT.